A single sample is the source of the 13 T cell receptor beta chains below, sequenced in a study of T cell clones after liver transplantation. Profiled with immunoSEQ multiplex PCR; TCRdb holds only in-frame clones, not every one. The sample holds about 120,000 clones, less than 95% seen once. The source was CD4+ T cells from blood, collected 12 months after liver transplant. These receptors were collected from a human patient who received a liver transplant. The graft donor may have contributed some T cells.

The CDR3 nucleotides read TGTGCCAGCAGCTTGGGAGGGGCGGCCTACAATGAGCAGTTCTTC. It codes for CASSLGGAAYNEQFF. The chain uses TRBV5-8 and TRBJ2-1, with D perhaps given as TRBD1 or TRBD2 (5 bases each). The CDR3 is 15 amino acids. The V and J ends lost 0 bases and 2 bases respectively, with 9 bases between them. CDR1 SGHTS and CDR2 YDEGEE come from the germline V gene.

V and J are TRBV19 and TRBJ1-3, with D hard to call. Germline loops: CDR1 LNHDA, CDR2 SQIVND (reference sequence). Deletions cut 7 bases from V and 0 bases from J, with 13 bases between. This CDR3 has 15 amino acids. CDR3 sequence: CASTVRRGSGNTIYF. CDR3 bases: TGTGCCAGTACTGTGAGACGGGGCTCTGGAAACACCATATATTTT.

This clone was counted a single time. The chain employs TRBV11-3 and TRBJ2-3; D might be TRBD1 or TRBD2, each matching 7 bases. Germline-derived CDR1 and CDR2 are SGHNT and YENEEA. The germline V and J ends were trimmed by 4 bases and 7 bases, with 21 bases remaining between them. The CDR3 runs to 16 residues. CDR3 DNA: TGTGCCAGCAGCTCGCCACAGGGGCGGGGAGGGAATACGCAGTATTTT. It specifies CASSSPQGRGGNTQYF.

This sequence joins TRBV9 and TRBJ2-2; TRBD1 might be the D (5 bases). Germline V CDR1 and CDR2: SGDLS, YYNGEE. The CDR3 length is 14 residues. The V end was cut by 3 bases, the J end by 6 bases, with 12 bases between. CDR3 amino acids: CASSAYLGAGELFF. CDR3 in DNA: TGTGCCAGCAGCGCCTATCTAGGGGCCGGGGAGCTGTTTTTT. The full variable domain, in which reference TRBV9 and TRBJ2-2 provide the parts outside the CDR3, is DSGVTQTPKHLITATGQRVTLRCSPRSGDLSVYWYQQSLDQGLQFLIQYYNGEERAKGNILERFSAQQFPDLHSELNLSSLELGDSALYFCASSAYLGAGELFFGEGSRLTVL.

This CDR3 is CASSQSSTESSYEQYF. The CDR3 nucleotides read TGCGCCAGCAGTCAGTCGTCGACAGAGAGCTCCTACGAGCAGTACTTC. V and J are TRBV4-3 and TRBJ2-7, with D possibly matching TRBD1 (5 bases). The V gene lost 6 bases and the J gene lost 0 bases, with 18 bases spanning the gap. Per the germline V gene, CDR1 is LGHNA and CDR2 is YSLEER. The CDR3 covers 16 residues.

The chain employs TRBV18 and TRBJ1-1; unclear D gene. From germline, CDR1 is KGHSH and CDR2 LQKENI. V was shortened by 1 base and J by 4 bases, with 13 bases between the two germline ends. This CDR3 spans 15 amino acids. The CDR3 loop is CASSPLAGGSTEAFF. CDR3 nucleotides: TGTGCCAGCTCACCACTTGCAGGCGGGAGCACTGAAGCTTTCTTT.

V and J are TRBV18 and TRBJ2-3; the D gene is possibly TRBD1 (5 bases). Germline V gene sequence: CDR1 KGHSH, CDR2 LQKENI. The CDR3 spans 14 residues. V gave up 3 bases and J gave up 6 bases, with 13 bases separating them. The CDR3 coding sequence is TGTGCCAGCTCACCCGGCAGGGTTTTGGATACGCAGTATTTT. Translating it yields CASSPGRVLDTQYF.

This chain uses TRBV2 with TRBJ2-2; 7 nucleotides match TRBD1. Looked up from germline, CDR1 is SNHLY and CDR2 is FYNNEI. The length of the CDR3 is 15 residues. Trimming at V came to 5 bases and at J to 0 bases, leaving 3 bases not matched to a gene. In DNA form, the CDR3 reads TGTGCCAGCAGTAGGACAGGCTCGAACACCGGGGAGCTGTTTTTT. The encoded protein is CASSRTGSNTGELFF.

The gene calls are TRBV11-3 and TRBJ2-7; TRBD2 matches 8 bases. Germline V gives CDR1 SGHNT, CDR2 YENEEA. The CDR3 covers 15 residues. V was clipped by 5 bases and J by 4 bases; unmatched bases: 10. The CDR3 region is CASSPRTSGFYEQYF. CDR3 nucleotides: TGTGCCAGCAGCCCACGCACTAGCGGCTTTTACGAGCAGTACTTC.

The V call is TRBV10-2, the J call TRBJ2-7, with 9 bases fitting TRBD1. V lost 4 bases to trimming and J lost 3 bases; unmatched junction nucleotides: 10. From germline, CDR1 is WSHSY and CDR2 SAAADI. The CDR3 covers 16 residues. The CDR3 region has the DNA TGCGCCAGCAGTGGCCTTGGGACAGGGAAGAACTACGAGCAGTACTTC. It codes for CASSGLGTGKNYEQYF.

CDR3 sequence: CASSSYRTEAFF. The CDR3 DNA sequence: TGTGCCAGCAGCTCCTACAGGACTGAAGCTTTCTTT. This rearrangement joins TRBV7-9 to TRBJ1-1; D perhaps matches TRBD1 (5 bases). Germline CDR1 is SEHNR and CDR2 is FQNEAQ (reference sequence). Between the trimmed V and J ends, which lost 4 bases and 5 bases, there was a span of 8 bases. This CDR3 has 12 residues.

The V gene is TRBV5-1, the J gene TRBJ2-5, with a possible D match to TRBD2 (6 bases). Trimming removed 1 base at V and 2 bases at J, with 9 bases between. Germline lookup yields CDR1 SGHRS and CDR2 YFSETQ. The CDR3 length is 14 residues. The CDR3 loop reads CASSLRSGQETQYF. DNA of the CDR3: TGCGCCAGCAGCTTGAGGAGCGGGCAAGAGACCCAGTACTTC.

The rearrangement joins TRBV10-3 to TRBJ2-4; tentatively, D is TRBD1 (6 bases). Trimming stripped 5 bases from V and 6 bases from J, with 17 bases between. Germline V lookup: CDR1 ENHRY, CDR2 SYGVKD. The CDR3 is 15 amino acids. The CDR3, as DNA: TGTGCCATCAGTTCCCTGGCCTTACAGGGAAACATTCAGTACTTC. This sequence encodes CAISSLALQGNIQYF.